The next 22 T cell receptor beta chains were all read from a single sample in a study of T cells after posttransplantation cyclophosphamide. Cells defined as naive were viable CD3+CD4+ or CD3+CD8+ and CCR7+CD45RA+CD45RO-CD95-CD27+CD28+. Profiled with immunoSEQ multiplex PCR; TCRdb holds only in-frame clones, not every one. This table has some 30,000 clones, 90% to 95% appearing once. The source material was naive CD4+ T cells sorted from blood. Every receptor here comes from a man under 40 in good health and a related stem cell transplant donor.

This chain uses TRBV19 with TRBJ1-2; a possible D gene is TRBD1 (6 bases). The CDR3 has 14 amino acids. Trimming stripped 6 bases from V and 2 bases from J, with 13 bases between. Looked up from germline, CDR1 is LNHDA and CDR2 is SQIVND (reference sequence). CDR3 coding DNA: TGTGCCAGTAGCCTGGGGGGGCTAAACTATGGCTACACCTTC. This sequence encodes CASSLGGLNYGYTF.

The chain is built from TRBV4-3 and TRBJ1-1, with TRBD1 matching 7 bases. Looked up from germline, CDR1 is LGHNA and CDR2 is YSLEER. The CDR3 is 15 residues long. V was clipped by 3 bases and J by 0 bases; unmatched bases: 4. DNA of the CDR3: TGCGCCAGCAGCCATTTGACAGGGATGAACACTGAAGCTTTCTTT. It translates to CASSHLTGMNTEAFF.

This chain uses TRBV5-1 with TRBJ2-7, with 10 bases identical to TRBD1. The CDR3 has 15 amino acids. V lost 4 bases, J lost 3 bases, and 7 bases stayed unmatched. Germline V lookup: CDR1 SGHRS, CDR2 YFSETQ. The CDR3 region has the DNA TGCGCCAGCAGCCCCCGCGGGACAGGGGACTACGAGCAGTACTTC. The encoded protein is CASSPRGTGDYEQYF. The full variable domain, its missing parts supplied by reference TRBV5-1 and TRBJ2-7, is KAGVTQTPRYLIKTRGQQVTLSCSPISGHRSVSWYQQTPGQGLQFLFEYFSETQRNKGNFPGRFSGRQFSNSRSEMNVSTLELGDSALYLCASSPRGTGDYEQYFGPGTRLTVT.

This chain uses TRBV9 with TRBJ2-5, with D unresolved. Trimming took off 3 bases at V and 3 bases at J, with 15 bases between the two ends. Germline-derived CDR1 and CDR2 are SGDLS and YYNGEE. The CDR3 loop spans 15 amino acids. CDR3 loop: CASSENSMVKETQYF. CDR3 nucleotides: TGTGCCAGCAGCGAGAACAGTATGGTAAAAGAGACCCAGTACTTC.

This clone is a singleton in its sample. V is TRBV14 and J is TRBJ2-5; D is perhaps TRBD1 (5 bases). The CDR3 totals 15 residues. Trimming shortened V by 3 bases and J by 4 bases, and 15 bases separated the two germline ends. Germline loops: CDR1 SGHDN, CDR2 FVKESK. CDR3 sequence: CASSHPGAVLETQYF. CDR3 nucleotide sequence: TGTGCCAGCAGCCATCCTGGGGCGGTCCTAGAGACCCAGTACTTC.

The chain has TRBV29-1 and TRBJ1-2; TRBD1 is a possible D gene (5 bases). The CDR3 has 12 amino acids. With 5 bases removed from V and 7 bases from J, the gap between germline ends came to 14 bases. Germline V gene sequence: CDR1 SQVTM, CDR2 ANQGSEA. The CDR3: CSVPEGAGGYTF. The CDR3 bases are TGCAGCGTTCCCGAAGGGGCTGGTGGCTACACCTTC.

The J gene is TRBJ2-7, the V gene TRBV6-5, with 7 bases fitting TRBD1. This CDR3 has 13 amino acids. CDR1 is MNHEY and CDR2 is SVGAGI in the germline V gene. Germline trimming cut 5 bases from V and 5 bases from J; bases unmatched to any gene: 6. This chain's CDR3 is CASSDRDSDEQYF. DNA for the CDR3: TGTGCCAGCAGTGACCGGGACAGTGACGAGCAGTACTTC.

As concerns this clone: The same CDR3 arises from other DNA sequences in this sample as well. The chain is built from TRBV6-5 and TRBJ1-6, with 7 bases fitting TRBD1. The CDR3 covers 14 residues. Per germline, CDR1 MNHEY and CDR2 SVGAGI. With 11 bases clipped from V and 6 bases from J, the junction kept 10 bases outside the gene matches. In DNA form, the CDR3 reads TGTGCCTCCGCCGGGACAGAGGGTAATTCACCCCTCCACTTT. Its protein product is CASAGTEGNSPLHF.

This clone has a handful of counts. The V and J genes are TRBV19 and TRBJ1-5; 7 nucleotides line up with TRBD1. The CDR3 has 15 amino acids. Germline CDR1 reads LNHDA; CDR2 reads SQIVND (reference sequence). V lost 0 bases and J lost 6; bases outside the gene matches: 5. CDR3 loop: CASSIDGAGGQPQHF. The CDR3 bases are TGTGCCAGTAGTATAGATGGGGCAGGGGGTCAGCCCCAGCATTTT.

The chain links TRBV7-9 to TRBJ1-4, with D unclear. V shed 3 bases and J shed 4 bases, with 9 bases lying between them. CDR3 length: 14 residues. Germline CDR1 and CDR2: SEHNR and FQNEAQ (reference sequence). As DNA, the CDR3 is TGTGCCAGCAGCTTTGGACTAGGTAATGAAAAACTGTTTTTT. Residues: CASSFGLGNEKLFF.

The chain links TRBV4-3 to TRBJ1-2; possible D gene TRBD1, 6 bases. Germline-derived CDR1 and CDR2 are LGHNA and YSLEER. This CDR3 region has 18 residues. V was trimmed by 0 bases and J by 4 bases, leaving 21 bases between them. CDR3 protein: CASSQDLWAGDRGYGYTF. The CDR3 bases are TGCGCCAGCAGCCAAGATCTATGGGCAGGGGATCGGGGCTATGGCTACACCTTC.

This chain joins TRBV25-1 and TRBJ2-6; 8 positions match TRBD1. This CDR3 comprises 17 residues. V was pared by 6 bases and J by 1 base, with 8 bases of the junction left unmatched. Germline CDR1 and CDR2: MGHDK and SYGVNS. CDR3 residues: CASSVGQGRSGANVLTF. Here the CDR3 DNA reads TGTGCCAGCAGCGTCGGACAGGGTCGTTCTGGGGCCAACGTCCTGACTTTC.

This CDR3 is CASSFVAGGPYEQFF. The CDR3 DNA reads TGTGCCAGCAGCTTTGTAGCGGGGGGGCCCTATGAGCAGTTCTTC. The rearrangement joins TRBV5-4 to TRBJ2-1, with 11 positions matching TRBD2. Germline CDR1 SGHNT, CDR2 YYREEE (reference sequence). This CDR3 contains 15 residues. V gave up 2 bases and J gave up 8 bases; unmatched junction bases: 6.

V is TRBV19 and J is TRBJ2-7, with D perhaps matching TRBD2 (5 bases). Deletions cut 0 bases from V and 7 bases from J, with 10 bases between. CDR1 is LNHDA, CDR2 SQIVND, per germline (reference sequence). The CDR3 runs 13 residues. CDR3 nucleotide sequence: TGTGCCAGTAGTATAGATCACGGGGAAGAGCAGTACTTC. Translating it yields CASSIDHGEEQYF.

The chain links TRBV25-1 to TRBJ1-2, with 8 bases identical to TRBD1. The CDR3 runs to 13 residues. V shed 5 bases and J 4 bases; nucleotides not matched to a gene: 3. Germline CDR1 reads MGHDK; CDR2 reads SYGVNS. The CDR3 is CASSQGATYGYTF. The CDR3 DNA sequence: TGTGCCAGCAGTCAGGGGGCTACCTATGGCTACACCTTC.

J is TRBJ2-5 and V is TRBV13; D perhaps matches TRBD2 (9 bases). Deletions cut 5 bases from V and 7 bases from J, with 26 bases between. CDR1 PRHDT and CDR2 FYEKMQ come from the germline V gene (reference sequence). There are 17 residues in the CDR3. The CDR3 region is CASSPGQALGGLATQYF. CDR3 in DNA: TGTGCCAGCAGCCCGGGACAGGCCCTCGGGGGACTAGCGACCCAGTACTTC.

The chain links TRBV4-1 to TRBJ2-5; 10 bases line up with TRBD1. TRBJ2-7 explains the end of the DNA better; the J call may be wrong. This CDR3 has 18 amino acids. CDR1 and CDR2 (germline): MGHRA, YSYEKL. The CDR3 coding sequence is TGCGCCAGCAGCCAAGTCCGGGACAGGGGCGATGGCTCCTACGAGCAGTACTTC. It translates to CASSQVRDRGDGSYEQYF.

This chain uses TRBV6-5 with TRBJ2-1; the D gene is possibly TRBD2 (7 bases). The germline gives CDR1 MNHEY, CDR2 SVGAGI. V was cut by 7 bases and J by 7 bases, with 14 bases left in between. CDR3 length: 13 residues. CDR3 sequence: CASTRGARNEQFF. CDR3 in DNA: TGTGCCAGCACCCGGGGGGCCCGGAATGAGCAGTTCTTC.

The chain employs TRBV7-2 and TRBJ2-2; 7 nucleotides match TRBD1. The ends lost 5 bases at V and 2 bases at J; junction bases unmatched: 2. Germline CDR1 SGHTA, CDR2 FQGNSA. The CDR3 consists of 14 residues. The CDR3 region is CASSRDRNTGELFF. DNA of the CDR3: TGTGCCAGCAGCCGGGACAGAAACACCGGGGAGCTGTTTTTT.

The CDR3 DNA reads as TGCAGCGTTGAGGGCAAACTGAACACTGAAGCTTTCTTT. This translates into CSVEGKLNTEAFF. The rearrangement uses TRBV29-1 and TRBJ1-1; D uncertain. This CDR3 has 13 amino acids. The germline gives CDR1 SQVTM, CDR2 ANQGSEA. Trimming stripped 3 bases from V and 0 bases from J, with 8 bases between.

The genes are TRBV5-5 and TRBJ2-3, with TRBD1 matching over 10 bases. V shed 1 base, J shed 4 bases, and the junction held 3 bases outside the gene matches. The germline V gene has CDR1 SGHKS and CDR2 YYEKEE (reference sequence). The CDR3 has 15 residues. CDR3 residues: CASSLRQGAPDTQYF. CDR3 coding DNA: TGTGCCAGCAGCTTGAGACAGGGGGCCCCAGATACGCAGTATTTT.

The chain is built from TRBV19 and TRBJ1-2; 9 nucleotides match TRBD1. The CDR3 spans 15 residues. Per the germline V gene, CDR1 is LNHDA and CDR2 is SQIVND (reference sequence). Trimming cost V 6 bases and J 3 bases; bases outside gene matches: 8. CDR3 nucleotides: TGTGCCAGTAGCCCGGGACAGGGCGCGGACTATGGCTACACCTTC. Protein: CASSPGQGADYGYTF.